These 11 T cell receptor beta chains came from one sample sequenced in a study of T cells in Graves' hyperthyroidism and ophthalmopathy. Amplification of TCR beta CDR3 regions was performed using RNA transcripts as template. The primer set for the first-round RT-PCR of the TCR CDR3 was HTBI. Each CDR3 protein gets one entry after TCRdb re-called the multiplex PCR reads with MiXCR. Among about 560,000 distinct CDR3 sequences, roughly a sixth were seen once, and the ten largest hold roughly 18%. Source material: blood. These receptors were collected from a woman aged 18-30 years with Graves' hyperthyroidism.

This clonotype was detected many times. This chain joins TRBV11-1 and TRBJ2-5; possible D gene TRBD2, 6 bases. V dropped 5 bases and J dropped 2 bases, with 21 bases sitting between them. Per germline, CDR1 SGHAT and CDR2 FQDESV (reference sequence). The CDR3 contains 17 residues. CDR3 in amino acids: CASSLALGGPRQETQYF. The CDR3 DNA reads as TGTGCCAGCAGCCTTGCCTTGGGGGGACCCCGACAAGAGACCCAGTACTTC.

The gene calls are TRBV3-1 and TRBJ2-7; no clear D gene. From germline, CDR1 is LGHDT and CDR2 YNNKEL (reference sequence). V lost 2 bases and J 6 bases, leaving 5 bases between the germline ends. The CDR3 consists of 11 residues. CDR3 loop: CASSQRVEQYF. The CDR3, as DNA: TGTGCCAGCAGCCAAAGGGTCGAGCAGTACTTC.

The sample holds a few counts of this clonotype. CDR3 DNA: TGCAGCGTGGGGGATTCTTCGAATGGCTACACCTTC. Translated, it gives CSVGDSSNGYTF. V gene TRBV29-1 combines with J gene TRBJ1-2; D perhaps matches TRBD1 (5 bases). The germline gives CDR1 SQVTM, CDR2 ANQGSEA. Trimming pared 6 bases from V and 6 bases from J, leaving 14 bases between. The CDR3 sequence is 12 residues long.

The rearrangement joins TRBV6-1 to TRBJ2-7, with TRBD1 matching over 9 bases. Germline V gene sequence: CDR1 MNHNS, CDR2 SASEGT. The ends lost 7 bases at V and 6 bases at J; junction bases unmatched: 13. The CDR3 has 15 residues. CDR3: CASTLTGGLGGEQYF. The CDR3 nucleotides are TGTGCCAGCACCTTGACAGGGGGATTAGGAGGCGAGCAGTACTTC.

This clonotype was seen a handful of times. A read error may explain this, as a much larger clone is one base away. The V gene is TRBV24-1, the J gene TRBJ2-3; TRBD2 is a possible D gene (6 bases). The CDR3 loop spans 16 amino acids. Germline-derived CDR1 and CDR2 are KGHDR and SFDVKD. The V gene lost 5 bases and the J gene lost 2 bases, with 16 bases spanning the gap. The CDR3 region is CATSVEGGAATDTQYF. DNA of the CDR3: TGTGCCACCAGTGTTGAGGGCGGGGCGGCCACAGATACGCAGTATTTT.

This clonotype was seen only a few times. V gene TRBV15 combines with J gene TRBJ1-6; D is uncertain. V was clipped by 3 bases and J by 7 bases, with 10 bases between them. Germline V CDR1 and CDR2: LNHNV, YYDKDF (reference sequence). The CDR3 is 14 residues long. The CDR3 nucleotides are TGTGCCACCAGCAGGGCAGGAAAGAATTCACCCCTCCACTTT. Protein product: CATSRAGKNSPLHF. The variable domain in full, completed from reference TRBV15 and TRBJ1-6, reads DAMVIQNPRYQVTQFGKPVTLSCSQTLNHNVMYWYQQKSSQAPKLLFHYYDKDFNNEADTPDNFQSRRPNTSFCFLDIRSPGLGDTAMYLCATSRAGKNSPLHFGNGTRLTVT.

V and J are TRBV5-5 and TRBJ1-5, with 7 nucleotides matching TRBD1. Unmatched junction bases numbered 7, after V lost 0 bases and J lost 4 bases. This CDR3 is built from 16 residues. The V gene's germline CDR1 is SGHKS and CDR2 YYEKEE (reference sequence). The CDR3, as DNA: TGTGCCAGCAGCTTGGGGGCCAGGGGGGAGAATCAGCCCCAGCATTTT. This encodes CASSLGARGENQPQHF.

A few counts support this clonotype. The chain recombines TRBV15 with TRBJ1-1; unclear D gene. This CDR3 has 14 amino acids. Germline-derived CDR1 and CDR2 are LNHNV and YYDKDF (reference sequence). Between the trimmed V and J ends, which lost 5 bases and 1 base, there was a span of 11 bases. The CDR3 loop reads CATSVNLENTEAFF. CDR3 DNA: TGTGCCACCAGCGTAAACCTCGAGAACACTGAAGCTTTCTTT.

This clonotype has a handful of counts. This chain links TRBV27 with TRBJ2-3; D not resolved. From germline, CDR1 is MNHEY and CDR2 SMNVEV (reference sequence). V shed 2 bases and J shed 4 bases, with 7 bases lying between them. This CDR3 has 13 amino acids. CDR3 sequence reads: CASSLTPPDTQYF. The CDR3 DNA reads as TGTGCCAGCAGTTTAACCCCTCCAGATACGCAGTATTTT.

This clonotype was observed at least ten times. For the CDR3, the DNA is TGCAGTGCTAGCCACTTGAGCTCCTACGAGCAGTACTTC. Translated: CSASHLSSYEQYF. The rearrangement joins TRBV20-1 to TRBJ2-7; the D is unclear. CDR3 length: 13 residues. Trimming took off 3 bases at V and 0 bases at J, with 9 bases between the two ends. Germline lookup yields CDR1 DFQATT and CDR2 SNEGSKA (reference sequence).

This clonotype was found many times. The chain has TRBV6-1 and TRBJ1-5; 8 bases are a match to TRBD1. Germline CDR1 is MNHNS and CDR2 is SASEGT. V lost 2 bases and J lost 7; bases outside the gene matches: 16. The CDR3 totals 18 residues. The CDR3 here is CASSEHVPGQVYGQPQHF. DNA for the CDR3: TGTGCCAGCAGTGAACATGTCCCGGGACAGGTGTATGGACAGCCCCAGCATTTT.